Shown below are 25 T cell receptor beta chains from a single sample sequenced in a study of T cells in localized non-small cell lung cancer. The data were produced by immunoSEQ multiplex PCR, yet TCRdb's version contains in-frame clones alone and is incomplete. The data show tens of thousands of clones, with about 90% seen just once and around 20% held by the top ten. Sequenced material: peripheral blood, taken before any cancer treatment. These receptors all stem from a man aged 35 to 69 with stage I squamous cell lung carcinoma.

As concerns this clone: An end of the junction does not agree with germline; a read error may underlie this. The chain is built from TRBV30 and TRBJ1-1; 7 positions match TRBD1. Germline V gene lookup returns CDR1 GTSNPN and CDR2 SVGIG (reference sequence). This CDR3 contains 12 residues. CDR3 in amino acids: CAWSPPGDRAGF. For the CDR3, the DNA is TGTGCCTGGAGTCCGCCCGGAGACAGGGCCGGCTTT.

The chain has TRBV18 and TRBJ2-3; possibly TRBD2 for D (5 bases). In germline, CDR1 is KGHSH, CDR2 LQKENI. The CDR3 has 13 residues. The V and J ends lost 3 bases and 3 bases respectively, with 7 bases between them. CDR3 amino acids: CASSPGVTDTQYF. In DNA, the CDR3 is TGTGCCAGCTCACCCGGGGTAACAGATACGCAGTATTTT.

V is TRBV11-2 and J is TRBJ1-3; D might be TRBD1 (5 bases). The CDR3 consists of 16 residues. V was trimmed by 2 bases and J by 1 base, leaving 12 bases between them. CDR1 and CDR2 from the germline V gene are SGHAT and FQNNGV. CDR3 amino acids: CASSLSVTESGNTIYF. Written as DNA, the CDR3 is TGTGCCAGCAGCTTAAGCGTGACAGAATCTGGAAACACCATATATTTT.

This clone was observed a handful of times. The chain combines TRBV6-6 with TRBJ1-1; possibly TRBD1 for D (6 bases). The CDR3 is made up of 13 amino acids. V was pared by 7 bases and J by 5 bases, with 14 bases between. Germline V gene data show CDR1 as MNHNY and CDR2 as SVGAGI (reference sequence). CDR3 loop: CASTIRTVTEAFF. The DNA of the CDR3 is TGTGCCAGCACTATAAGGACAGTAACTGAAGCTTTCTTT.

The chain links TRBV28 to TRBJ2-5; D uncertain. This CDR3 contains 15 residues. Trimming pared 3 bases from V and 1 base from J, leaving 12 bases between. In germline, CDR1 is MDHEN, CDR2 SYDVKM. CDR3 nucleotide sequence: TGTGCCAGCAGTTTGTTAGGAGAAATCCAAGAGACCCAGTACTTC. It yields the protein CASSLLGEIQETQYF.

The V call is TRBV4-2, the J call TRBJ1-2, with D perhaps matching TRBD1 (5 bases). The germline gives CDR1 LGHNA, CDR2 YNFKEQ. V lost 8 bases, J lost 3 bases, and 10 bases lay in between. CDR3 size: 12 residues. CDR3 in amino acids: CASAGSDYGYTF. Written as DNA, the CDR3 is TGTGCCAGCGCAGGGAGTGACTATGGCTACACCTTC.

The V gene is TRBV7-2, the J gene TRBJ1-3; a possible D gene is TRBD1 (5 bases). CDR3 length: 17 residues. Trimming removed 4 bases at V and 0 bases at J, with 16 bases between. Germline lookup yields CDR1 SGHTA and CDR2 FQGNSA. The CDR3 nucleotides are TGTGCCAGCAGCTCCCAGGAGGTGGGGGTCTCTGGAAACACCATATATTTT. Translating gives CASSSQEVGVSGNTIYF.

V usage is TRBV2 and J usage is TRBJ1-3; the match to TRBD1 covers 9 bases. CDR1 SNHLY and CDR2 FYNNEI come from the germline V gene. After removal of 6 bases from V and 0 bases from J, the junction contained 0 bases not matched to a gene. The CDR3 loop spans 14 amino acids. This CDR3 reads CASRDRGSGNTIYF. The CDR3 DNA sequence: TGTGCCAGCAGGGACAGGGGCTCTGGAAACACCATATATTTT. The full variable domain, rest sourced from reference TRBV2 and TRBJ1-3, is EPEVTQTPSHQVTQMGQEVILRCVPISNHLYFYWYRQILGQKVEFLVSFYNNEISEKSEIFDDQFSVERPDGSNFTLKIRSTKLEDSAMYFCASRDRGSGNTIYFGEGSWLTVV.

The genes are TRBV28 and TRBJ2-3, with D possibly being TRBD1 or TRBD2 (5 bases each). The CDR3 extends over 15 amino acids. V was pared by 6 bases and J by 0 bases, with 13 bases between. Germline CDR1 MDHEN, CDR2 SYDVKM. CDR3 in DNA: TGTGCCAGCAGCCCCGGGGCGCTGAGCACAGATACGCAGTATTTT. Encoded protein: CASSPGALSTDTQYF. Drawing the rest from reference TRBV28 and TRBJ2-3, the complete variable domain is DVKVTQSSRYLVKRTGEKVFLECVQDMDHENMFWYRQDPGLGLRLIYFSYDVKMKEKGDIPEGYSVSREKKERFSLILESASTNQTSMYLCASSPGALSTDTQYFGPGTRLTVL.

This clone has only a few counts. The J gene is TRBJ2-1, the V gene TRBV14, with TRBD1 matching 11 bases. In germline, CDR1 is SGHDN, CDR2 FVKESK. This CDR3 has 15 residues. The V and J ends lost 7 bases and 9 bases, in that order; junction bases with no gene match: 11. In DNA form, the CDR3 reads TGTGCCAGCAACTCCGGACAGGGGGCGCTTGGTGAGCAGTTCTTC. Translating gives CASNSGQGALGEQFF.

The CDR3: CASSILNQPQHF. The CDR3 DNA reads TGTGCCAGTAGTATTCTAAATCAGCCCCAGCATTTT. V is TRBV19 and J is TRBJ1-5; D is unresolved. Germline V CDR1 and CDR2: LNHDA, SQIVND (reference sequence). V lost 3 bases and J lost 4, with 4 bases in between. This CDR3 spans 12 amino acids.

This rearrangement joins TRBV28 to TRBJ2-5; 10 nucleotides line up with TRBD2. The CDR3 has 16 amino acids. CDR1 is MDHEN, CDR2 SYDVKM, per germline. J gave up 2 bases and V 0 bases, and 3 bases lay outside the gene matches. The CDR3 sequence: CASSLWGLARQETQYF. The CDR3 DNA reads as TGTGCCAGCAGTTTATGGGGACTAGCGAGACAAGAGACCCAGTACTTC.

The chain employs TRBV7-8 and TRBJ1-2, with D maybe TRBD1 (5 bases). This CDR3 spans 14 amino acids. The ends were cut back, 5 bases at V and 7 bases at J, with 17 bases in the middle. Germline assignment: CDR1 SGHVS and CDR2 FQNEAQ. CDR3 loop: CASSPTAPQGGYTF. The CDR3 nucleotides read TGTGCCAGCAGCCCCACGGCCCCGCAGGGTGGCTACACCTTC.

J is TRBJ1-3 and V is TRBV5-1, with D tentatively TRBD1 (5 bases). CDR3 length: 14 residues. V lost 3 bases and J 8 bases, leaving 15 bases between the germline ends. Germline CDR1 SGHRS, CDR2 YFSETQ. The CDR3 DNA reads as TGCGCCAGCAGCTCCGGGACTTCCGTGGACACCATATATTTT. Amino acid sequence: CASSSGTSVDTIYF.

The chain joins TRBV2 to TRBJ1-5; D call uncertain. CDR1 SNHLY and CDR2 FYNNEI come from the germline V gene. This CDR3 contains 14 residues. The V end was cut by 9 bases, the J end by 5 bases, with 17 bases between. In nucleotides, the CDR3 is TGTGCCAGTTCTGGGCCTGTTCGTGATCAGCCCCAGCATTTT. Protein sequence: CASSGPVRDQPQHF.

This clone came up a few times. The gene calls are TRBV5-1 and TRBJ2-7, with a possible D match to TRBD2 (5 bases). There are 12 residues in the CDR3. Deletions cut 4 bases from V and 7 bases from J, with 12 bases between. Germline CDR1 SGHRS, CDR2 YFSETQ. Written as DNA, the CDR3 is TGCGCCAGCAGCGCATCGACGGGGGAGCAGTACTTC. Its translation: CASSASTGEQYF. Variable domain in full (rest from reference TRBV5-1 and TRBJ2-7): KAGVTQTPRYLIKTRGQQVTLSCSPISGHRSVSWYQQTPGQGLQFLFEYFSETQRNKGNFPGRFSGRQFSNSRSEMNVSTLELGDSALYLCASSASTGEQYFGPGTRLTVT.

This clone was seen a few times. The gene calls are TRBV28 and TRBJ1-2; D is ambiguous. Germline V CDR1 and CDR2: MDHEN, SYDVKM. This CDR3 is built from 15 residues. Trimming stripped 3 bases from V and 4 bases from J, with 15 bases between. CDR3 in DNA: TGTGCCAGCAGTTTCTTTGGAGAGTGGTCCTATGGCTACACCTTC. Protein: CASSFFGEWSYGYTF.

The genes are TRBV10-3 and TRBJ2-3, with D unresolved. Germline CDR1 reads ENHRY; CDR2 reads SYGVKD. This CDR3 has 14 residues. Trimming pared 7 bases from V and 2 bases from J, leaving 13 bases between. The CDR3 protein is CAINPSPATDTQYF. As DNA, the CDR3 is TGTGCCATCAACCCAAGTCCGGCCACAGATACGCAGTATTTT.

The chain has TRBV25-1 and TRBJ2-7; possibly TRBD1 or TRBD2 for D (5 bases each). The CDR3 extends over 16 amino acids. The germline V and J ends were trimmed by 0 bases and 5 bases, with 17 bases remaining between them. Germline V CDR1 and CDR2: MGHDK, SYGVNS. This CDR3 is CASSEYLGTWGNEQYF. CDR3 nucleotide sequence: TGTGCCAGCAGTGAATATCTCGGCACCTGGGGGAACGAGCAGTACTTC.

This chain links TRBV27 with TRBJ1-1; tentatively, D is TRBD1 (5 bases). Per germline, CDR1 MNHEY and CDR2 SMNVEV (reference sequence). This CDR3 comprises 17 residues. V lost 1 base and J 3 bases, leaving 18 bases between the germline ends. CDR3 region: CASSLLGDPVRDTEAFF. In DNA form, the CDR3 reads TGTGCCAGCAGTTTATTAGGGGACCCGGTCAGGGACACTGAAGCTTTCTTT.

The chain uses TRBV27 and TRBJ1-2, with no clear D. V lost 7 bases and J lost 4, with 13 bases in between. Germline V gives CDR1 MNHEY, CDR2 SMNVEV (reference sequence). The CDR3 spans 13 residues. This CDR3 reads CASTPTGGYGYTF. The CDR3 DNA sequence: TGTGCCAGCACTCCGACGGGCGGCTATGGCTACACCTTC.

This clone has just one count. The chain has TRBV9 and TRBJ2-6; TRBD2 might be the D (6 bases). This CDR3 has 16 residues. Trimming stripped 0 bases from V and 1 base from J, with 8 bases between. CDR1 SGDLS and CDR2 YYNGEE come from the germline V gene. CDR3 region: CASSVGGGSGANVLTF. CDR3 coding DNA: TGTGCCAGCAGCGTAGGAGGAGGGTCTGGGGCCAACGTCCTGACTTTC.

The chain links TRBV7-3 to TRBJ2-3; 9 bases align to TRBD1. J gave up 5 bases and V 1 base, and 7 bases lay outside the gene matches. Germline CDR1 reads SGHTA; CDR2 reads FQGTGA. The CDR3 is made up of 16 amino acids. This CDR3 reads CASSLKGQGGVDTQYF. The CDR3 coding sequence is TGTGCCAGCAGCTTAAAGGGACAGGGAGGAGTAGATACGCAGTATTTT. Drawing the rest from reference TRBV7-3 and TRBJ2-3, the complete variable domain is GAGVSQTPSNKVTEKGKYVELRCDPISGHTALYWYRQSLGQGPEFLIYFQGTGAADDSGLPNDRFFAVRPEGSVSTLKIQRTERGDSAVYLCASSLKGQGGVDTQYFGPGTRLTVL.

The CDR3 DNA reads as TGTGCCATCAGTGAGTCGGTGGGGGAGCAGTTCTTC. This translates into CAISESVGEQFF. The V call is TRBV10-3, the J call TRBJ2-1, with D unclear. In germline, CDR1 is ENHRY, CDR2 SYGVKD. There are 12 residues in the CDR3. V lost 0 bases and J lost 10, with 7 bases in between.

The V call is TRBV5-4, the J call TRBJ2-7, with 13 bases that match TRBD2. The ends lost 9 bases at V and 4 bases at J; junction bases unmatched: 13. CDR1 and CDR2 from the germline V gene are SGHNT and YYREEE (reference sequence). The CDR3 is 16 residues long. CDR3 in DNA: TGTGCCACCAGGGAGGGATCGGGACTAGCGGGATACGAGCAGTACTTC. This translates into CATREGSGLAGYEQYF.